This T cell receptor beta chain comes out of a study of OX40 agonist ivuxolimab in advanced cancers. Study-wide results and limits: Fewer expanded clones were found on average in CD4+ than in CD8+ T cells.

Here immunoSEQ multiplex PCR was the method, and the copy in TCRdb shows in-frame clones only, minus some. The sample lists about 46,000 clones; around 90% were seen once. The V end was cut by 1 base, the J end by 4 bases, with 8 bases between. The germline V gene has CDR1 MNHNS and CDR2 SASEGT. This CDR3 is built from 14 residues. This clone was found once. As yet, its antigen is unknown. The chain carries TRBV6-1 and TRBJ1-5; D possibly corresponds to TRBD1 (6 bases). The specimen comprised CD4+ or CD8+ T cells sorted from blood, sampled in a trial of the OX40 agonist ivuxolimab. This receptor was identified in an adult with an advanced solid tumor such as melanoma, head and neck, liver or kidney cancer. This CDR3 reads CASSEGTENQPQHF. For the CDR3, the DNA is TGTGCCAGCAGTGAAGGGACAGAAAATCAGCCCCAGCATTTT.